These T cell receptor beta chains were read from a single sample in a study of monozygotic twins with inflammatory bowel disease. TCRdb re-called the 5' RACE reads, yielding one record per CDR3 amino acid sequence without DNA. The sample spans about 160,000 distinct CDR3 sequences; the ten largest clones claim 2.8%. The sequenced sample consisted of blood. Receptor source: a human donor with ulcerative colitis or Crohn's disease, or a healthy co-twin of an affected twin (not recorded which). The CDR3 runs from the conserved cysteine through the conserved F or W.

CDR3 protein: CSASGSNSNQPQHF
J gene: TRBJ1-5
V gene: TRBV20-1

CDR3 protein: CASSLGGARGYTF
J gene: TRBJ1-2
V gene: TRBV5-6

CDR3 protein: CASSSRDIPNTEAFF
J gene: TRBJ1-1
V gene: TRBV5-1

CDR3 protein: CASSDRRGSEAFF
J gene: TRBJ1-1
V gene: TRBV10-2

CDR3 protein: CASSPRGTANTEAFF
J gene: TRBJ1-1
V gene: TRBV3-1

CDR3 protein: CASSLGGGAGGTQYF
J gene: TRBJ2-5
V gene: TRBV7-2

CDR3 protein: CSASDLQGFSGNTIYF
J gene: TRBJ1-3
V gene: TRBV20-1

CDR3 protein: CASSSGLAGAPYEQYF
J gene: TRBJ2-7
V gene: TRBV5-1

CDR3 protein: CASSTGVDEQFF
J gene: TRBJ2-1
V gene: TRBV19

CDR3 protein: CASSQDRRAGSYGYTF
J gene: TRBJ1-2
V gene: TRBV4-1

CDR3 protein: CASSQLLAGGTDTQYF
J gene: TRBJ2-3
V gene: TRBV3-1

CDR3 protein: CAIRETENYGYTF
J gene: TRBJ1-2
V gene: TRBV10-3

CDR3 protein: CASSELAGTGSYEQYF
J gene: TRBJ2-7
V gene: TRBV7-3

CDR3 protein: CASSSRLAADNEQFF
J gene: TRBJ2-1
V gene: TRBV6-2/TRBV6-3

CDR3 protein: CASSLGLQTYNEQFF
J gene: TRBJ2-1
V gene: TRBV27

CDR3 protein: CAISITGAAVGGNNEQFF
J gene: TRBJ2-1
V gene: TRBV10-3

CDR3 protein: CASSLEPSNQPQHF
J gene: TRBJ1-5
V gene: TRBV18

CDR3 protein: CASSQAGVSNEQFF
J gene: TRBJ2-1
V gene: TRBV11-2

CDR3 protein: CASRSHGRLTYEQYF
J gene: TRBJ2-7
V gene: TRBV6-1

CDR3 protein: CASSTHSGVTYEQYF
J gene: TRBJ2-7
V gene: TRBV28

CDR3 protein: CASSSGYNEQFF
J gene: TRBJ2-1
V gene: TRBV6-6

CDR3 protein: CSVRQGDAGANVLTF
J gene: TRBJ2-6
V gene: TRBV29-1

CDR3 protein: CASSLRQPSTDTQYF
J gene: TRBJ2-3
V gene: TRBV7-2

CDR3 protein: CASGRLDLRGTDTQYF
J gene: TRBJ2-3
V gene: TRBV7-6